The TCR beta chain under discussion was sequenced for a study of cytomegalovirus exposure and HLA in healthy donors. Study conclusions and caveats: Immune exposure data for these donors was limited to CMV serostatus. The later analysis indicated that the majority of CMV-associated TCR beta chains appeared HLA-restricted. A missense variant in DCLRE1C was later tied to TCR beta V- and J-gene trimming. In the analysis, some V segments, TRBV6-2 and TRBV6-3 included, were excluded as indistinguishable.

This clone has more than one count but fewer than ten. Its antigen is unknown. CDR1 SGHRS and CDR2 YFSETQ come from the germline V gene. The CDR3 runs 14 residues. The ends were cut back, 0 bases at V and 3 bases at J, with 7 bases in the middle. A multiplex PCR was run with 60 Vbeta primers and 13 Jbeta primers. Assay: immunoSEQ multiplex PCR; the TCRdb copy retains only in-frame clones and omits some. The sample consists of under 200,000 clones, about 86% of them appearing once. The chain couples TRBV5-1 to TRBJ2-1; perhaps TRBD1 as D (5 bases). The TCR sequence derives from a woman between 18 and 29 years old in good health and CMV-seropositive. The sample comprised PBMCs. DNA for the CDR3: TGCGCCAGCAGCTTGGGGGGCCACTACAATGAGCAGTTCTTC. Translating it yields CASSLGGHYNEQFF.